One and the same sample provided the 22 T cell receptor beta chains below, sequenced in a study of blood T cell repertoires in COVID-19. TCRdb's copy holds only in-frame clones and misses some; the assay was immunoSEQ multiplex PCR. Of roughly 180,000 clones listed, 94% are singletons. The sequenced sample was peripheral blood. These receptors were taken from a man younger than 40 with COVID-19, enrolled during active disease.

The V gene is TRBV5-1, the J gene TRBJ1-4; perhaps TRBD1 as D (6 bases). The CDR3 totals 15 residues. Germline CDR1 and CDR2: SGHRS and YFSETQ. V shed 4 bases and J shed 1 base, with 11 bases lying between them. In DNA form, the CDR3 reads TGCGCCAGCAGCAACAGGGTTGGAACTAATGAAAAACTGTTTTTT. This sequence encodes CASSNRVGTNEKLFF.

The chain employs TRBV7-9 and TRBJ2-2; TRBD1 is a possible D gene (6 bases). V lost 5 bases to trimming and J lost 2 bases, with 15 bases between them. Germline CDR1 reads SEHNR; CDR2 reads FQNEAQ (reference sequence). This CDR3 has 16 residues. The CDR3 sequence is CASSPKGHVNTGELFF. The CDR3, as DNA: TGTGCCAGCAGCCCCAAGGGACACGTTAACACCGGGGAGCTGTTTTTT.

This chain's CDR3 is CASSQDGVGGHQTEAFF. The CDR3 coding sequence is TGCGCCAGCAGCCAAGATGGGGTCGGGGGGCATCAAACTGAAGCTTTCTTT. The chain is built from TRBV4-1 and TRBJ1-1; TRBD1 is a possible D gene (6 bases). The CDR3 runs 17 residues. The V end was cut by 0 bases, the J end by 5 bases, with 19 bases between. CDR1 and CDR2 from the germline V gene are MGHRA and YSYEKL.

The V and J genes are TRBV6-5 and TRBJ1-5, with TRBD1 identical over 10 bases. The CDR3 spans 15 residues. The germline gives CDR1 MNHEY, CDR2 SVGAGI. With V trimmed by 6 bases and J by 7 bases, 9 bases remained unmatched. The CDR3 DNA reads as TGTGCCAGCAGCTTCTCGGGACAGGGGTTACAGCCCCAGCATTTT. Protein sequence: CASSFSGQGLQPQHF.

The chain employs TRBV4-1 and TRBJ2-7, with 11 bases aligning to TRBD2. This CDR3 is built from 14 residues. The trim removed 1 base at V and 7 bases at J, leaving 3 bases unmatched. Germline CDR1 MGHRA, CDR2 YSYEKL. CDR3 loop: CASSQVAGGHEQYF. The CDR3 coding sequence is TGCGCCAGCAGCCAAGTAGCGGGGGGGCATGAGCAGTACTTC.

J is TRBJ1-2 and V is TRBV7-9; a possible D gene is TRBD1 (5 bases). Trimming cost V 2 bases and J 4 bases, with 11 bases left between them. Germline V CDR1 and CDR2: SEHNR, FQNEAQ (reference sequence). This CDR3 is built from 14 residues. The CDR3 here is CASSLFSGIYGYTF. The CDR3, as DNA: TGTGCCAGCAGCTTATTTTCAGGGATCTATGGCTACACCTTC.

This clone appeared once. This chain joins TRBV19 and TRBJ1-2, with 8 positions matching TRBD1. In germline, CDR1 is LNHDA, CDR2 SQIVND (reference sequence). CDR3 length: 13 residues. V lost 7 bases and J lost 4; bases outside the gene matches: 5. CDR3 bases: TGTGCCAGTATCGGGACAGGTTTCTATGGCTACACCTTC. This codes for CASIGTGFYGYTF.

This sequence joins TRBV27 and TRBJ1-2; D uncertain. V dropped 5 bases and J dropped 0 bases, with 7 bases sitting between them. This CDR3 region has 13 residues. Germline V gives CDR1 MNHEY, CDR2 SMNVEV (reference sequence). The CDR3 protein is CASSRDSNYGYTF. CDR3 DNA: TGTGCCAGCAGTCGGGATTCTAACTATGGCTACACCTTC.

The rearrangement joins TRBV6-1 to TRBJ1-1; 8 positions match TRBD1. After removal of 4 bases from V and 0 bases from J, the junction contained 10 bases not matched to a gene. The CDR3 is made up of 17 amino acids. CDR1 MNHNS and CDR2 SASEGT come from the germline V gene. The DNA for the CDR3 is TGTGCCAGCAGTGGGGGGACAGGTTGGGGCATGAACACTGAAGCTTTCTTT. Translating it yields CASSGGTGWGMNTEAFF.

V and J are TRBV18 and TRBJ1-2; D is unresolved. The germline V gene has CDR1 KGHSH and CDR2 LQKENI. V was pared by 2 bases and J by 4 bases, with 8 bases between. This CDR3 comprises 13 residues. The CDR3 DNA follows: TGTGCCAGCTCACCAGACAACAGCTATGGCTACACCTTC. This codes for CASSPDNSYGYTF.

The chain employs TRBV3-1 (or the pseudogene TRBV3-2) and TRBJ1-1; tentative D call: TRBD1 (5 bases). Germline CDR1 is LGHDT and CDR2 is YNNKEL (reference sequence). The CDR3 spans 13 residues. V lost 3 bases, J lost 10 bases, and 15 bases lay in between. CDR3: CASSQTTEHGAFF. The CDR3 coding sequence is TGTGCCAGCAGCCAGACGACAGAGCATGGAGCTTTCTTT.

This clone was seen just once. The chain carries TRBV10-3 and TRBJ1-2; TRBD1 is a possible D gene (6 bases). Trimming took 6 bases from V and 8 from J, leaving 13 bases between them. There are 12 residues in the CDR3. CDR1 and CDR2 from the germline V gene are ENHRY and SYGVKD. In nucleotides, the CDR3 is TGTGCCATCAGGCCCGGGACATTCGGCTACACCTTC. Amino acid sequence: CAIRPGTFGYTF.

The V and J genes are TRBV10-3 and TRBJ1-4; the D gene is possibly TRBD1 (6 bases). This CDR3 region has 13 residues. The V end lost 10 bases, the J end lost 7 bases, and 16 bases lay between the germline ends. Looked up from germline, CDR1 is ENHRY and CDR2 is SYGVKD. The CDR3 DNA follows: TGTGCCACACAGGGTGGGGCCAGTGAAAAACTGTTTTTT. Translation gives CATQGGASEKLFF.

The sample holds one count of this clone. The CDR3 DNA reads TGTGCCAGCAGCCAAGCCATAGCCGACGGAGGCTACACCTTC. This translates into CASSQAIADGGYTF. The V call is TRBV4-2, the J call TRBJ1-2; D is unresolved. CDR3 size: 14 residues. The V and J ends lost 1 base and 8 bases respectively, with 14 bases between them. The germline gives CDR1 LGHNA, CDR2 YNFKEQ.

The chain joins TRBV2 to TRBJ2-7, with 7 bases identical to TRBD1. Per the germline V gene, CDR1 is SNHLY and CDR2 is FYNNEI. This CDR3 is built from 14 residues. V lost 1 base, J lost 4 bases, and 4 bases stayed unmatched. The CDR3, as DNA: TGTGCCAGCAGTGAAGGCGCCAGGGGGTACGAGCAGTACTTC. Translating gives CASSEGARGYEQYF.

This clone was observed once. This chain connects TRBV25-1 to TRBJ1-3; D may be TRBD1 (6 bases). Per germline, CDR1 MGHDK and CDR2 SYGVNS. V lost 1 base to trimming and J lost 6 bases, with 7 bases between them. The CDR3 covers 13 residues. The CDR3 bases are TGTGCCAGCAGTGAATGGACAGCAAACACCATATATTTT. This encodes CASSEWTANTIYF.

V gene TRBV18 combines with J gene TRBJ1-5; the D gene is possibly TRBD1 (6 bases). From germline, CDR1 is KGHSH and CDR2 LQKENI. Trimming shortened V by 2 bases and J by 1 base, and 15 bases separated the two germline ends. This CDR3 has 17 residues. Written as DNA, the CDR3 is TGTGCCAGCTCACCAAGTCTAGGGGGGGGGAGCAATCAGCCCCAGCATTTT. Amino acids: CASSPSLGGGSNQPQHF.

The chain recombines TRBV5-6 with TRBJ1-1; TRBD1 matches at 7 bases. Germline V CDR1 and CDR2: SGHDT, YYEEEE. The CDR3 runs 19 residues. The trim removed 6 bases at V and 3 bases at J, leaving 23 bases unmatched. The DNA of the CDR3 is TGTGCCAGCACCTTCAATGGGGCCCGCAGGGGGTATGGACACACTGAAGCTTTCTTT. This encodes CASTFNGARRGYGHTEAFF.

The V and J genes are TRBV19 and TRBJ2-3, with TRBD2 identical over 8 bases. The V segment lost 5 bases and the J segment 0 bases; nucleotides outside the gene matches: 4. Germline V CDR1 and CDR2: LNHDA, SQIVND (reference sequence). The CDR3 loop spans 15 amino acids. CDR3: CASSPGGVSTDTQYF. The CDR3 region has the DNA TGTGCCAGTAGTCCCGGGGGGGTAAGCACAGATACGCAGTATTTT.

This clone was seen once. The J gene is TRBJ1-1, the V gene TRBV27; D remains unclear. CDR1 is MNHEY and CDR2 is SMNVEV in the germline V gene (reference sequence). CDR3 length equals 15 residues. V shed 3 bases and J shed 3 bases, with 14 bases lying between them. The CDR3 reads CASSFGVRSDTEAFF. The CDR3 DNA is TGTGCCAGCAGTTTCGGGGTTCGTAGCGACACTGAAGCTTTCTTT.

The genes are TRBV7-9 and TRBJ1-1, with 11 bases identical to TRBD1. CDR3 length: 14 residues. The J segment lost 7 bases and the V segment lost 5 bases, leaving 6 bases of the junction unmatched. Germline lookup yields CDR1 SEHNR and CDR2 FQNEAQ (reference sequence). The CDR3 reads CASSTPGTGGEAFF. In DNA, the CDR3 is TGTGCCAGCAGCACTCCCGGGACAGGGGGTGAAGCTTTCTTT.

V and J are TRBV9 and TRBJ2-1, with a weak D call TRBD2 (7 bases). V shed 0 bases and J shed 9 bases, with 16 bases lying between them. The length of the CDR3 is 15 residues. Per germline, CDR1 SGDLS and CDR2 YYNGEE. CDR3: CASSVGGGALGEQFF. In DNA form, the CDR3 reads TGTGCCAGCAGCGTAGGAGGGGGGGCCTTGGGTGAGCAGTTCTTC.